These T cell receptor beta chains were read from a single sample in a study of regulatory T cells in long-lasting Graves disease. One entry per CDR3 protein results from TCRdb running MiXCR on the multiplex PCR reads. The table shows 390,000 or so distinct CDR3 sequences, with approximately 10% occurring only once. These data were likewise used in another study, on T cells in Graves' hyperthyroidism and ophthalmopathy.

The source was peripheral blood mononuclear cells (PBMCs), collected at new diagnosis, from a patient treated with antithyroid drugs. These receptors originate from a woman between 18 and 29 years old with Graves disease. Both conserved end residues are part of each CDR3. The D gene is left open where the match is weak. Clone size appears in some rows only: once, few, many, or a class for an expanded clone.

V,J,size,D,DNA,CDR3
TRBV12-3/TRBV12-4,TRBJ2-1,many,TRBD1,TGTGCCACCTTCCGGGACAGTAACAATGAGCAGTTCTTC,CATFRDSNNEQFF
TRBV30,TRBJ2-5,many,-,TGTGCCTGGAGTTCTGGGGCGCCGGCCGAGACCCAGTACTTC,CAWSSGAPAETQYF
TRBV29-1,TRBJ1-1,many,TRBD1,TGCAGCGCCCGACGGACAGGGGGTGAAGCTTTCTTT,CSARRTGGEAFF
TRBV7-9,TRBJ2-2,many,-,TGTGCCAGCAGCTTAAGAACAGGGAGTCACACCGGGGAGCTGTTTTTT,CASSLRTGSHTGELFF
TRBV7-3,TRBJ2-1,many,TRBD2,TGTGCCAGCAGCTTTAGCGGGAGGGCCATCCATGAGCAGTTCTTC,CASSFSGRAIHEQFF
TRBV6-1,TRBJ2-7,many,-,TGTGCCAGCAGTCCGGACGCAGGGGACTACGAGCAGTACTTC,CASSPDAGDYEQYF
TRBV5-1,TRBJ1-1,-,TRBD1,TGCGCCAGCAGCTTTAGTCGGTCAGGGGGCATGGACACTGAAGCTTTCTTT,CASSFSRSGGMDTEAFF
TRBV2,TRBJ1-1,-,TRBD1,TGTGCCACCTTAGAGACAGGGAGCGCTGAAGCTTTCTTT,CATLETGSAEAFF
TRBV11-2,TRBJ2-1,many,-,TGTGCCAGCAGCTTATTCTTCCGGGGGCGAGACTCCTACAATGAGCAGTTCTTC,CASSLFFRGRDSYNEQFF
TRBV12-3/TRBV12-4,TRBJ2-1,many,-,TGTGCCAGCAGTTTAAGGGTTGTTGAGCAGTTCTTC,CASSLRVVEQFF
TRBV28,TRBJ2-1,many,-,TGTGCCAGCATTCAACGGGACACACGGCCCAATGAGCAGTTCTTC,CASIQRDTRPNEQFF
TRBV9,TRBJ2-7,many,TRBD2,TGTGCCAGCAGCGTAGGCCGGGGGGGTTATGGCGAGCAGTACTTC,CASSVGRGGYGEQYF
TRBV5-5,TRBJ2-7,once,-,TGTGCCAGCAGCTTGGCCCTTAGCAGTTACGAGCAGTACTTC,CASSLALSSYEQYF
TRBV12-3/TRBV12-4,TRBJ1-1,many,-,TGTGCCAGCAGTCCCAGGACAGCCAGTAACACTGAAGCTTTCTTT,CASSPRTASNTEAFF
TRBV18,TRBJ1-2,-,-,TGTGCCAGCTCACCTACCCTCCGGGACACGTTTTCAACTTTCTATGGCTACACCTTC,CASSPTLRDTFSTFYGYTF
TRBV28,TRBJ2-1,-,-,TGTGCCAGCAGTTCGGGGGATAATGAGCAGTTCTTC,CASSSGDNEQFF
TRBV6-6,TRBJ2-2,-,TRBD2,TGTGCCAGCAGTTACTCGGGACTAGCGGGGGGCGACGGGGAGCTGTTTTTT,CASSYSGLAGGDGELFF
TRBV28,TRBJ1-5,many,TRBD1,TGTGCCTCCCAAGTAGGGACAGTTTTATATAATCAGCCCCAGCATTTT,CASQVGTVLYNQPQHF
TRBV12-3/TRBV12-4,TRBJ1-1,-,-,TGTGCCAGCAGTTCAAAGACCGGGACACCGAACACTGAAGCTTTCTTT,CASSSKTGTPNTEAFF
TRBV6-1,TRBJ2-3,-,-,TGTGCCAGCAGTGGGGGGGGGGGGGCCAAAGATACGCAGTATTTT,CASSGGGGAKDTQYF
TRBV18,TRBJ1-5,many,-,TGTGCCAGCTCCCCCATTGAGGGCAATCAGCCCCAGCATTTT,CASSPIEGNQPQHF
TRBV11-2,TRBJ2-2,few,-,TGCGCCAGCAGCCAACGTAAATCTAGGGCCGGGGAGCTGTTTTTT,CASSQRKSRAGELFF
TRBV7-2,TRBJ1-1,few,-,TGTGCCAGCAGCACGGGACGGGGGAACACTGAAGCTTTCTTT,CASSTGRGNTEAFF
TRBV7-3,TRBJ2-4,-,-,TGTGCCAGCAGCCCTAAGGGGGGGGGGCCCCAAAACATTCAGTACTTC,CASSPKGGGPQNIQYF
TRBV6-1,TRBJ2-5,many,TRBD2,TGTGCCAGCGCCGGGACTAGCGGGGGACAAGAGACCCAGTACTTC,CASAGTSGGQETQYF
TRBV3-1,TRBJ2-7,few,-,TGTGCCAGCAGCCCCCAACTGTTCTACGAGCAGTACTTC,CASSPQLFYEQYF
TRBV7-9,TRBJ1-4,many,-,TGTGCCAGCAGCTTAAGGCAGGGAGCAACTAATGAAAAACTGTTTTTT,CASSLRQGATNEKLFF
TRBV20-1,TRBJ2-1,many,TRBD1,TGCAGTGCTAAGGGACAGGGGTGGTACAATGAGCAGTTCTTC,CSAKGQGWYNEQFF
TRBV4-1,TRBJ2-7,few,-,TGCGCCAGCAGCCCCGTGGGGGAAGCGGGCAGCGAGCAGTACTTC,CASSPVGEAGSEQYF
TRBV6-1,TRBJ1-2,many,TRBD1,TGTGCCAGCAGTGAACTCGGGTACAGGGGGTATGGCTACACCTTC,CASSELGYRGYGYTF
TRBV6-1,TRBJ2-1,many,-,TGTGCCAGCAGGGATGGTGATCCCTGGGATGAGCAGTTCTTC,CASRDGDPWDEQFF
TRBV9,TRBJ1-6,many,-,TGTGCCAGCAGCGTAGACAGTGCGCTATTAGGGCCCCTCCACTTT,CASSVDSALLGPLHF
TRBV6-1,TRBJ2-3,many,-,TGTGCCAGCTTTCCCGGAAGGCCCAACTATAACACAGATACGCAGTATTTT,CASFPGRPNYNTDTQYF
TRBV9,TRBJ2-1,-,-,TGTGCCAGCAGCGTAGGGGTAAGACAGACGGCAGCTTTTAACAATGAGCAGTTCTTC,CASSVGVRQTAAFNNEQFF
TRBV6-5,TRBJ2-7,many,-,TGTGCCAGCAGTTACCCGCCTCGAAAGACCTACGAGCAGTACTTC,CASSYPPRKTYEQYF
TRBV15,TRBJ2-1,few,-,TGTGCCACCAGCAGAGCTTACCGGTCGGATGAGCAGTTCTTC,CATSRAYRSDEQFF
TRBV3-1,TRBJ2-7,few,TRBD2,TGTGCCAGCAGCCGCGGTGGGCGGGGGGTGAGCGAGCAGTACTTC,CASSRGGRGVSEQYF
TRBV7-2,TRBJ1-1,many,-,TGTGCCAGCAGCCCCTTGGCAGGGGAGAACACTGAAGCTTTCTTT,CASSPLAGENTEAFF
TRBV11-3,TRBJ1-1,many,-,TGTGCCAGCAGCTTGGCGGGGTTGAACACTGAAGCTTTCTTT,CASSLAGLNTEAFF
TRBV29-1,TRBJ2-2,-,-,TGCAGCGTGGGATTGAGACGGAACACCGGGGAGCTGTTTTTT,CSVGLRRNTGELFF
TRBV20-1,TRBJ2-3,many,TRBD1,TGCAGTGCTAGAGATCCTAGAGTGGACAGGGAAGATACGCAGTATTTT,CSARDPRVDREDTQYF
TRBV10-1,TRBJ2-1,-,-,TGCGCCAGCAGTGAGATGGGGGTGCCTGAGCAGTTCTTC,CASSEMGVPEQFF
TRBV20-1,TRBJ2-7,-,-,TGCAGTGCTAGTCGGTCCGGAACCTACGAGCAGTACTTC,CSASRSGTYEQYF
TRBV19,TRBJ2-1,many,TRBD2,TGTGCCAGTAGTATAGAAGGACTAGCGAAATTCAATGAGCAGTTCTTC,CASSIEGLAKFNEQFF
TRBV7-9,TRBJ2-4,many,-,TGTGCCAGCAGCTCCACGGGGACGGCCAAAAACATTCAGTACTTC,CASSSTGTAKNIQYF
TRBV12-3/TRBV12-4,TRBJ2-7,many,-,TGTGCCAGCACCCTAGGACGGGGGAGCTCCTACGAGCAGTACTTC,CASTLGRGSSYEQYF
TRBV19,TRBJ2-2,many,-,TGTGCCAGTGCCAGGACACCGAACACCGGGGAGCTGTTTTTT,CASARTPNTGELFF
TRBV6-2/TRBV6-3,TRBJ2-1,few,TRBD2,TGTGCCAGCAGTTATGGCGGGGGTTCCTACAATGAGCAGTTCTTC,CASSYGGGSYNEQFF
TRBV11-2,TRBJ2-7,many,-,TGTGCCAGCACCCCCGGGACGGACTACGAGCAGTACTTC,CASTPGTDYEQYF
TRBV28,TRBJ2-7,many,-,TGTGCCAGCAGTTCCTCCGGGGCAGGGGACTACGAGCAGTACTTC,CASSSSGAGDYEQYF